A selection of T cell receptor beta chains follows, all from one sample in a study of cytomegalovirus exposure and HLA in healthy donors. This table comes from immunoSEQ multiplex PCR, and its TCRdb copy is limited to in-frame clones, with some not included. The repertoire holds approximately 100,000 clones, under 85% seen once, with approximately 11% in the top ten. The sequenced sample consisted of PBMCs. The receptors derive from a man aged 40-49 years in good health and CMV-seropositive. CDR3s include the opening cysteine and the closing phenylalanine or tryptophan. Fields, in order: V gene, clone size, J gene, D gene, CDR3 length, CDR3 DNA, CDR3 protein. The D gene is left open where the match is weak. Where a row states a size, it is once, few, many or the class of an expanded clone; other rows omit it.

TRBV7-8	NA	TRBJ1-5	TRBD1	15	TGTGCCAGCAGAAAGGACAGGGGTAGCAATCAGCCCCAGCATTTT	CASRKDRGSNQPQHF
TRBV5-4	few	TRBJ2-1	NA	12	TGTGCCAGCGCCGGGCAGACAGATGAGCAGTTCTTC	CASAGQTDEQFF
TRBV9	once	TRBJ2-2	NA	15	TGTGCCAGCAGCGTAGACGGGGCGAACACCGGGGAGCTGTTTTTT	CASSVDGANTGELFF
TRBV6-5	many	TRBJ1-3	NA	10	TGTGCCAGCGGCGGAAACACCATATATTTT	CASGGNTIYF
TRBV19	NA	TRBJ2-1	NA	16	TGTGCCAGTAGTATAGACCCAGGGTGGCGGTACAATGAGCAGTTCTTC	CASSIDPGWRYNEQFF
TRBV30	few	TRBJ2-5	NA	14	TGTGCCTGGAGTGTAGGACAGCTCCAAGAGACCCAGTACTTC	CAWSVGQLQETQYF
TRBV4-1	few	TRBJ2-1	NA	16	TGCGCCAGCAACGGGAGGACAGAACATGGGGTTAATGAGCAGTTCTTC	CASNGRTEHGVNEQFF
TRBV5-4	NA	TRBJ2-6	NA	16	TGTGCCAGCAGCTTAGGGGTATTTACTGGGGCCAACGTCCTGACTTTC	CASSLGVFTGANVLTF
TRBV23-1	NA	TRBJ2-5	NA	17	TGCGCCAGCAGTCAACCCCCTTGTCCGGACAACAAAGAGACCCAGTACTTC	CASSQPPCPDNKETQYF
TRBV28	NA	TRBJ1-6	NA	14	TGTGCCAGCAGTTTGCAGGGGTTCAATTCACCCCTCCACTTT	CASSLQGFNSPLHF
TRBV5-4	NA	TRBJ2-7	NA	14	TGTGCCAGCAGCTCACAAACAGGGTTCTACGAGCAGTACTTC	CASSSQTGFYEQYF
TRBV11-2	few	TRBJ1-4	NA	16	TGTGCCAGCAGCTCAAACAAGGGGAGGCCTAATGAAAAACTGTTTTTT	CASSSNKGRPNEKLFF
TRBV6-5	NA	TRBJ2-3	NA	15	TGTGCCAGCAGTTACGTTTCGGGGCGGGGAGATACGCAGTATTTT	CASSYVSGRGDTQYF
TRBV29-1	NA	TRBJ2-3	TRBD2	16	TGCAGCGTTGGGGAGGTGGGGACTATCTCCACAGATACGCAGTATTTT	CSVGEVGTISTDTQYF
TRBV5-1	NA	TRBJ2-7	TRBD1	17	TGCGCCAGCAGCTTGGAAGGGGGCAGAACCCTCTTAGGGGAGCAGTACTTC	CASSLEGGRTLLGEQYF
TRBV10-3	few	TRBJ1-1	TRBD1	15	TGTGCCATCAGTGTAGAACAGGGGGCGGTCACTGAAGCTTTCTTT	CAISVEQGAVTEAFF
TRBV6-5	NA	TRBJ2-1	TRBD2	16	TGTGCCAGCAGTTTTGGGACTAGCGGGGCGTACAATGAGCAGTTCTTC	CASSFGTSGAYNEQFF
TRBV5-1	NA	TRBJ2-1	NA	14	TGCGCCAGCAGCCTCGACAACTTCTACAATGAGCAGTTCTTC	CASSLDNFYNEQFF
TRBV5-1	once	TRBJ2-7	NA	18	TGCGCCAGCAGCGGCACAGGTCCTCCCCTCTTCATGGCCTACGAGCAGTACTTC	CASSGTGPPLFMAYEQYF
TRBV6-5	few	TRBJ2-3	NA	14	TGTGCCAGCAGTTTCGACAAAGTAGAAGATACGCAGTATTTT	CASSFDKVEDTQYF
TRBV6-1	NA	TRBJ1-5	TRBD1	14	TGTGCCAGCAGTGTTACAGGGGGTAAACAGCCCCAGCATTTT	CASSVTGGKQPQHF
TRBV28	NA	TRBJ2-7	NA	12	TGTGCCAGCAGTTTACTCCCCTACGAGCAGTACTTC	CASSLLPYEQYF
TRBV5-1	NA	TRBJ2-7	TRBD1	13	TGCGCCAGCAGCTCCCGACAGGGCTACGAGCAGTACTTC	CASSSRQGYEQYF
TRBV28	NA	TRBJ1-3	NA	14	TGTGCCAGCCTCAGTTTACGGGGAGGAAACACCATATATTTT	CASLSLRGGNTIYF
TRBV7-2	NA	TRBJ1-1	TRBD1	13	TGTGCCAGCAGCTTACAGGGGGCGACTGAAGCTTTCTTT	CASSLQGATEAFF
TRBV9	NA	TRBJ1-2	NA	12	TGTGCCAGCAGGGGGGAGGGGGATGGCTACACCTTC	CASRGEGDGYTF
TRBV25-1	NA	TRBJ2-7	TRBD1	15	TGTGCCAGCAGTGCTTACCGGGACAGGGACTACGAGCAGTACTTC	CASSAYRDRDYEQYF
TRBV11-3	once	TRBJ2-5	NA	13	TGTGCCAGCAGCACCGTAGCGCAAGAGACCCAGTACTTC	CASSTVAQETQYF
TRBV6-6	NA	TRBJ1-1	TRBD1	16	TGTGCCAGCAGTTGGGACAGGGGAATCGTGAACACTGAAGCTTTCTTT	CASSWDRGIVNTEAFF
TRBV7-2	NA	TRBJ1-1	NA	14	TGTGCCAGCAGATTTCGGCCCCAGGGCGGAAATGCTTTCTTT	CASRFRPQGGNAFF
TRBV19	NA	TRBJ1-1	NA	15	TGTGCCAGTAGTCGGGGGGTCAGGGGGAACACTGAAGCTTTCTTT	CASSRGVRGNTEAFF
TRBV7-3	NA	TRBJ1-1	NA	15	TGTGCCAGCAGCTTATCGGGTAGGGGGAACACTGAAGCTTTCTTT	CASSLSGRGNTEAFF
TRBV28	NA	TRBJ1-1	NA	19	TGTGCCAGCCCCCCCTGGGGGACTACACCCCCGCCGGAGGACACTGAAGCTTTCTTT	CASPPWGTTPPPEDTEAFF
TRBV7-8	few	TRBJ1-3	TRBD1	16	TGTGCCAGCACACGACAGGGAGGTTTATCTGGAAACACCATATATTTT	CASTRQGGLSGNTIYF
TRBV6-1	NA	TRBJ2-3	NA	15	TGTGCCAGCAGTTCGGTGCAGACTAGCACAGATACGCAGTATTTT	CASSSVQTSTDTQYF
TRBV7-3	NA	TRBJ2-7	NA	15	TGTGCCAGCAGCCCGCAAGGCGGGACAGCCTACGAGCAGTACTTC	CASSPQGGTAYEQYF
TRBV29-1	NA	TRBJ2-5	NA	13	TGCAGCGGCGTGCGGGGGCCGGAAGAGACCCAGTACTTC	CSGVRGPEETQYF
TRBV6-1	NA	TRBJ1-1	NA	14	TGTGCCAGCAGTGAAGACGGGTTGAACACTGAAGCTTTCTTT	CASSEDGLNTEAFF
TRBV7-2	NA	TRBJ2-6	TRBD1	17	TGTGCCAGCAGCTTAGTCGCAGGGGGCTCTGGGGCCAACGTCCTGACTTTC	CASSLVAGGSGANVLTF
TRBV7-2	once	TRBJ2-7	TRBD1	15	TGTGCCAGCAGCTTAGGGACAGGGGAACGCTACGAGCAGTACTTC	CASSLGTGERYEQYF
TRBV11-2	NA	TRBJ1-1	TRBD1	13	TGTGCCAGCAGCCGGGGACAGGCCGTCAATGGTTTCTTT	CASSRGQAVNGFF
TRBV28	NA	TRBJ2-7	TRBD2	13	TGTGCCAGCAGGCTAGCGGGGGCCTACGAGCAGTACTTC	CASRLAGAYEQYF
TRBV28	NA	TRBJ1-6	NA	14	TGTGCCAGCAGTCCCCTCGGGTCGTCTCTACCCCTCCACTTT	CASSPLGSSLPLHF
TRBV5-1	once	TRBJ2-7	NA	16	TGCGCCAGCAGCTTGGCCAGTAGGCAGGATCCTTTCGAGCAGTACTTC	CASSLASRQDPFEQYF
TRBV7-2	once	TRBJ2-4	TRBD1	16	TGTGCCAGCAGCTTATCCCATCAGGGGGTCAAAAACATTCAGTACTTC	CASSLSHQGVKNIQYF
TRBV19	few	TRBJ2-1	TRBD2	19	TGTGCCAGTAGTATAGGCCCGGGACTAGCGGGGGGGTCCTACAATGAGCAGTTCTTC	CASSIGPGLAGGSYNEQFF
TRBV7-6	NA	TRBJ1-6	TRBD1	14	TGTGCCAGCAGCTCGGGGACAGAGAGTTCACCCCTCCACTTT	CASSSGTESSPLHF
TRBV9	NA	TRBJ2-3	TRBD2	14	TGTGCCAGCAGCGTAGGGATAGCGGGGGGTTCGCAGTATTTT	CASSVGIAGGSQYF
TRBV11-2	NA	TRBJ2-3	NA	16	TGTGCCAGCAGCTTAGATCCCGGGAACCCCAGGGATACGCAGTATTTT	CASSLDPGNPRDTQYF
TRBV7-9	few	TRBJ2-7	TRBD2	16	TGTGCCAGCAGCAACCTAGCGGGGGCGAACTCCTACGAGCAGTACTTC	CASSNLAGANSYEQYF
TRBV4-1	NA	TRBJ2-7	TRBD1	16	TGCGCCAGCAGCCAATCCCCTGGACAGGGTAGCCACGAGCAGTACTTC	CASSQSPGQGSHEQYF
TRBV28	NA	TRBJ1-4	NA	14	TGTGCCAGCAGTACCCCGGCAACTAATGAAAAACTGTTTTTT	CASSTPATNEKLFF
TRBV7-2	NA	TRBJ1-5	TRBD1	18	TGTGCCAGCAGCCCTTTCAGGGGGGTTCGTTCGGGCAATCAGCCCCAGCATTTT	CASSPFRGVRSGNQPQHF
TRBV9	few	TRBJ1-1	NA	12	TGTGCCAGCAGCGCGGGGGTTTCGGAAGCTTTCTTT	CASSAGVSEAFF
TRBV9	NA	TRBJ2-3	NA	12	TGTGCCAGCAGATCCGACCGGGGTACGCAGTATTTT	CASRSDRGTQYF
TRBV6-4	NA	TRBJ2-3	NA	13	TGTGCCAGCAGTGACCGGGGCACAGATACGCAGTATTTT	CASSDRGTDTQYF
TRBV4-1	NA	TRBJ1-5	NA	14	TGCGCCAGCAGCCGGACAGCGGCCAATCAGCCCCAGCATTTT	CASSRTAANQPQHF
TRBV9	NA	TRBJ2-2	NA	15	TGTGCCAGCACCTTAGGGGTTATAAACACCGGGGAGCTGTTTTTT	CASTLGVINTGELFF
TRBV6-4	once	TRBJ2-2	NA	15	TGTGCCAGCAGTGAAGGGACAAAAGTTACCGGGGAGCTGTTTTTT	CASSEGTKVTGELFF